The source of this TCR beta chain is a study of blood T cell repertoires in COVID-19. Overall study context: In each case, the material was cDNA or gDNA derived from T cells, B-cell-depleted T cells, or PBMCs.

Trimming removed 4 bases from V and 4 bases from J; junction bases left unmatched: 8. Germline V CDR1 and CDR2: MDHEN, SYDVKM. The CDR3 sequence is 15 residues long. Produced via immunoSEQ multiplex PCR; TCRdb's table is partial and in-frame only. The table shows 120,000 to 150,000 clones, with around 80% occurring only once. This TCR came from a man in his 60s with acute or convalescent COVID-19. The gene calls are TRBV28 and TRBJ2-7, with TRBD1 matching 9 bases. The sample consisted of peripheral blood. The CDR3 here is CASSSAPGQGYEQYF. The CDR3 region has the DNA TGTGCCAGCAGTTCCGCTCCGGGACAGGGTTACGAGCAGTACTTC.